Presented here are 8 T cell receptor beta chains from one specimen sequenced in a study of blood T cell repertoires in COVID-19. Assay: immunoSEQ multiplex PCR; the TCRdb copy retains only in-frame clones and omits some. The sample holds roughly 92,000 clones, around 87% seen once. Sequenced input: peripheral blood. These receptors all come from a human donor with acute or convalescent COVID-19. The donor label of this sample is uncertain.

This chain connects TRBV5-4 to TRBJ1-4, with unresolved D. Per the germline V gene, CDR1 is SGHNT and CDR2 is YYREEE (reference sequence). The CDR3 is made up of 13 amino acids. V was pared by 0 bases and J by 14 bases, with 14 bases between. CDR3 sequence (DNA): TGTGCCAGCAGCTTGGGTGCGGGCCTGGGGCTGTTTTTT. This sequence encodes CASSLGAGLGLFF. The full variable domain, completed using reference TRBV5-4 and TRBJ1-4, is ETGVTQSPTHLIKTRGQQVTLRCSSQSGHNTVSWYQQALGQGPQFIFQYYREEENGRGNFPPRFSGLQFPNYSSELNVNALELDDSALYLCASSLGAGLGLFFGSGTQLSVL.

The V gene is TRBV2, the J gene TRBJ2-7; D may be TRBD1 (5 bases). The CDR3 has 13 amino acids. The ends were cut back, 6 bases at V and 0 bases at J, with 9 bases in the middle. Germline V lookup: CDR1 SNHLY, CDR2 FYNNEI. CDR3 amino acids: CASRLDSSYEQYF. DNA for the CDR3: TGTGCCAGCAGGCTCGACAGCTCCTACGAGCAGTACTTC.

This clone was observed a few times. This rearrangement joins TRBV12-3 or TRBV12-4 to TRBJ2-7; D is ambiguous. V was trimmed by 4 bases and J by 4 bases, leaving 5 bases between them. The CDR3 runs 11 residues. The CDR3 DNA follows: TGTGCCAGCAGTTCCGTTTACGAGCAGTACTTC. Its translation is CASSSVYEQYF.

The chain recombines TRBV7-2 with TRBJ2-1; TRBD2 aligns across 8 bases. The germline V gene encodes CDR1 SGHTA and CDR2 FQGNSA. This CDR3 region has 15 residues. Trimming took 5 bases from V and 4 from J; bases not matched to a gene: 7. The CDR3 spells CASSPSGGGYNEQFF. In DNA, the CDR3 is TGTGCCAGCAGCCCCTCGGGCGGGGGGTACAATGAGCAGTTCTTC.

The CDR3 here is CASSSPRGGGGTDTQYF. The CDR3 DNA reads as TGTGCCAGCAGCTCCCCCAGGGGCGGGGGGGGCACAGATACGCAGTATTTT. The chain combines TRBV7-2 with TRBJ2-3, with 9 positions matching TRBD2. Unmatched junction bases numbered 9, after V lost 4 bases and J lost 1 base. Germline CDR1 SGHTA, CDR2 FQGNSA. The CDR3 contains 17 residues.

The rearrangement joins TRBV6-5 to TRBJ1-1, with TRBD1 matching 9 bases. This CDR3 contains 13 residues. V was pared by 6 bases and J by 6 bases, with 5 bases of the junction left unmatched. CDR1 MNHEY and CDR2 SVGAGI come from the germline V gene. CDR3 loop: CASRGTGKAEAFF. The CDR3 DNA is TGTGCCAGCAGGGGGACAGGGAAGGCTGAAGCTTTCTTT.

CDR3 coding DNA: TGTGCCAGCAGTGGGCCAGGGAGGGACACCGGGGAGCTGTTTTTT. Protein product: CASSGPGRDTGELFF. The rearrangement links TRBV28 to TRBJ2-2; TRBD2 aligns across 7 bases. The ends lost 5 bases at V and 3 bases at J; junction bases unmatched: 6. CDR1 is MDHEN and CDR2 is SYDVKM in the germline V gene. This CDR3 spans 15 amino acids.

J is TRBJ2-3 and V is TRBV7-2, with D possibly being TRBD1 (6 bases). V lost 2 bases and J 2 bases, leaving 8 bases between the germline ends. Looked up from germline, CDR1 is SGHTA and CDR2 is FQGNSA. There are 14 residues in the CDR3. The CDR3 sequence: CASSLWTVTDTQYF. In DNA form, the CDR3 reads TGTGCCAGCAGCTTATGGACAGTCACAGATACGCAGTATTTT.